Listed below are T cell receptor beta chains from one sample, sequenced in a study of cytomegalovirus exposure and HLA in healthy donors. Clones were read by immunoSEQ multiplex PCR, and TCRdb kept only the in-frame ones, dropping some. The sample gives some 140,000 clones, approximately 87% of which show up once; less than 3.5% is in the top ten. The sample consisted of PBMCs. All receptors derive from a man between 18 and 29 years old in good health and CMV-seronegative. Each CDR3 is given with its conserved first and last residue. D genes are given only for firm matches. Expanded clones are given a class, and other clones once, few, many or no size at all.

TRBD2,14,TRBJ2-1,-,TRBV5-4,CASINIGGDNEQFF,TGTGCCAGCATCAATATCGGGGGGGACAATGAGCAGTTCTTC
TRBD2,14,TRBJ2-1,-,TRBV7-2,CASSSSGVWGEQFF,TGTGCCAGCAGCTCCAGCGGGGTCTGGGGTGAGCAGTTCTTC
TRBD1,15,TRBJ1-1,-,TRBV9,CASSVVGTGASEAFF,TGTGCCAGCAGCGTAGTTGGGACAGGGGCATCTGAAGCTTTCTTT
TRBD1,16,TRBJ1-3,-,TRBV25-1,CASSEVGQVSGNTIYF,TGTGCCAGCAGTGAAGTGGGACAGGTCTCTGGAAACACCATATATTTT
-,15,TRBJ1-1,-,TRBV5-6,CASSYWVRVNTEAFF,TGTGCCAGCAGCTATTGGGTCAGGGTGAACACTGAAGCTTTCTTT
-,14,TRBJ1-2,-,TRBV7-9,CASSLGAGTSGYTF,TGTGCCAGCAGCTTAGGGGCAGGGACATCGGGCTACACCTTC
TRBD1,14,TRBJ2-7,-,TRBV27,CASSRQGGPYEQYF,TGTGCCAGCAGTCGACAAGGGGGCCCCTACGAGCAGTACTTC
-,12,TRBJ1-1,-,TRBV2,CASKRNSREAFF,TGTGCCAGCAAAAGGAATAGCCGAGAAGCTTTCTTT
-,11,TRBJ2-7,-,TRBV6-1,CATLLTYEQYF,TGTGCCACCCTATTGACCTACGAGCAGTACTTC
TRBD2,14,TRBJ2-7,-,TRBV11-2,CASSLVASGIEQYF,TGTGCCAGCAGCTTAGTGGCTAGCGGGATCGAGCAGTACTTC
-,15,TRBJ2-1,once,TRBV11-3,CASSLSGASYNEQFF,TGTGCCAGCAGCTTATCAGGGGCGTCCTACAATGAGCAGTTCTTC
-,14,TRBJ2-7,few,TRBV18,CASSPYRDSYEQYF,TGTGCCAGCTCACCCTACAGGGACTCCTACGAGCAGTACTTC
TRBD2,15,TRBJ2-7,-,TRBV6-5,CASSYQAGGGYEQYF,TGTGCCAGCAGTTACCAAGCGGGAGGAGGCTACGAGCAGTACTTC
-,17,TRBJ2-5,-,TRBV11-2,CASSPSQQRVWGETQYF,TGTGCCAGCAGCCCCTCCCAACAGAGGGTGTGGGGAGAGACCCAGTACTTC
TRBD1,13,TRBJ2-7,-,TRBV10-3,CATAPGQVYEQYF,TGTGCCACTGCGCCGGGACAGGTCTACGAGCAGTACTTC
-,14,TRBJ1-5,-,TRBV27,CASSYSRGNQPQHF,TGTGCCAGCAGTTATTCGAGGGGGAATCAGCCCCAGCATTTT
-,17,TRBJ1-6,-,TRBV5-5,CASSWRAGRDPNTPLHF,TGTGCCAGCAGCTGGAGGGCAGGGCGGGATCCCAACACACCCCTCCACTTT
-,15,TRBJ2-1,few,TRBV5-1,CASSLASGGGNEQFF,TGCGCCAGCAGCTTGGCCAGCGGTGGAGGAAATGAGCAGTTCTTC
-,13,TRBJ1-2,-,TRBV2,CASSELENYGYTF,TGTGCCAGCAGTGAGTTAGAGAACTATGGCTACACCTTC
TRBD1,16,TRBJ2-7,many,TRBV11-2,CASSALDRGSSYEQYF,TGTGCCAGCAGCGCCCTGGACAGGGGGAGTTCCTACGAGCAGTACTTC
-,13,TRBJ2-7,-,TRBV6-5,CASRKGARGEQYF,TGTGCCAGCAGAAAGGGGGCGCGGGGCGAGCAGTACTTC
TRBD2,17,TRBJ2-3,-,TRBV15,CATVQLRGLARTDTQYF,TGTGCCACCGTTCAACTGAGAGGACTAGCGAGGACAGATACGCAGTATTTT
TRBD1,12,TRBJ2-1,-,TRBV6-5,CASSWTGSEQFF,TGTGCCAGCAGTTGGACAGGGAGTGAGCAGTTCTTC
-,14,TRBJ1-3,-,TRBV2,CASSASEVGNTIYF,TGTGCCAGCAGTGCGTCAGAAGTTGGAAACACCATATATTTT
-,13,TRBJ2-7,-,TRBV6-6,CASSLQGGYEQYF,TGTGCCAGCAGCCTACAGGGCGGCTACGAGCAGTACTTC
-,13,TRBJ1-1,-,TRBV6-5,CASSYGSGFGAFF,TGTGCCAGCAGTTACGGTTCGGGTTTCGGGGCTTTCTTT
TRBD1,14,TRBJ2-7,-,TRBV27,CASSPGQGGNEQYF,TGTGCCAGCAGCCCGGGACAGGGAGGCAACGAGCAGTACTTC
-,15,TRBJ2-7,-,TRBV4-1,CASSQQGQGSYEQYF,TGCGCCAGCAGCCAGCAGGGGCAGGGCTCCTACGAGCAGTACTTC
-,13,TRBJ2-1,-,TRBV2,CASRTDSGGEQFF,TGTGCCAGCAGGACGGACAGTGGTGGGGAGCAGTTCTTC
TRBD2,16,TRBJ2-3,-,TRBV30,CAWSVALAGRTDTQYF,TGTGCCTGGAGTGTAGCCCTAGCGGGGCGCACAGATACGCAGTATTTT
TRBD1,13,TRBJ1-5,few,TRBV30,CAWSVQGGQPQHF,TGTGCCTGGAGTGTACAGGGGGGACAGCCCCAGCATTTT
-,15,TRBJ1-5,-,TRBV19,CASSIEERIDQPQHF,TGTGCCAGTAGTATAGAGGAGAGAATCGATCAGCCCCAGCATTTT
-,13,TRBJ2-5,-,TRBV7-2,CASSESASETQYF,TGTGCCAGCAGCGAAAGCGCCAGCGAGACCCAGTACTTC
-,13,TRBJ1-1,-,TRBV5-1,CASSQGYGTEAFF,TGCGCCAGCAGCCAGGGTTACGGCACTGAAGCTTTCTTT
TRBD2,13,TRBJ2-7,-,TRBV2,CASRRTSSYEQYF,TGTGCCAGCCGGCGGACTAGCTCCTACGAGCAGTACTTC
-,15,TRBJ1-1,-,TRBV6-1,CASSPLRRTSPEAFF,TGTGCCAGCAGCCCATTAAGGAGGACGTCCCCTGAAGCTTTCTTT
-,12,TRBJ1-2,-,TRBV6-6,CASSYLEGNYTF,TGTGCCAGCAGTTACTTGGAGGGGAACTACACCTTC
TRBD1,14,TRBJ1-2,-,TRBV2,CASSEGQGADGYTF,TGTGCCAGCAGTGAGGGACAGGGGGCCGATGGCTACACCTTC
TRBD1,14,TRBJ2-2,once,TRBV7-9,CASSLGTGTGELFF,TGTGCCAGCAGCCTGGGGACAGGGACGGGGGAGCTGTTTTTT
TRBD2,16,TRBJ2-7,-,TRBV2,CASSGGVGLAAYEQYF,TGTGCCAGCAGCGGGGGGGTGGGACTAGCGGCCTACGAGCAGTACTTC
-,14,TRBJ2-7,few,TRBV7-9,CASSPVQASYEQYF,TGTGCCAGCAGCCCAGTCCAGGCCTCATACGAGCAGTACTTC
-,16,TRBJ2-1,-,TRBV4-1,CASSQAVNRGGLEQFF,TGCGCCAGCAGCCAAGCGGTTAACAGGGGGGGTCTTGAGCAGTTCTTC
TRBD1,15,TRBJ1-1,-,TRBV10-3,CAISESRGLGTEAFF,TGTGCCATCAGTGAGTCAAGGGGGCTTGGCACTGAAGCTTTCTTT
-,11,TRBJ2-1,few,TRBV19,CASGVGDEQFF,TGTGCCAGTGGAGTCGGGGATGAGCAGTTCTTC
-,15,TRBJ2-2,-,TRBV6-6,CASSYGSVVTGELFF,TGTGCCAGCAGTTACGGTTCGGTTGTCACCGGGGAGCTGTTTTTT
-,15,TRBJ2-2,-,TRBV15,CATSRDPQNTGELFF,TGTGCCACCAGCAGAGATCCACAGAACACCGGGGAGCTGTTTTTT
-,11,TRBJ2-3,-,TRBV19,CASTSTDTQYF,TGTGCCAGTACCTCCACAGATACGCAGTATTTT
-,14,TRBJ1-1,-,TRBV6-5,CASSYAGPNTEAFF,TGTGCCAGCAGTTACGCAGGGCCGAACACTGAAGCTTTCTTT
TRBD1,14,TRBJ1-1,-,TRBV5-8,CASSLGQGFTEAFF,TGTGCCAGCAGCTTGGGACAGGGGTTCACTGAAGCTTTCTTT
TRBD2,15,TRBJ2-7,-,TRBV5-6,CASSVNGGIIYEQYF,TGTGCCAGCTCAGTCAACGGGGGGATCATTTACGAGCAGTACTTC
TRBD1,16,TRBJ2-6,-,TRBV2,CATRDRPNSGANVLTF,TGTGCCACCCGGGACAGACCCAACTCTGGGGCCAACGTCCTGACTTTC
-,13,TRBJ1-1,few,TRBV6-5,CASTRGVNTEAFF,TGTGCCAGCACCCGGGGAGTGAACACTGAAGCTTTCTTT